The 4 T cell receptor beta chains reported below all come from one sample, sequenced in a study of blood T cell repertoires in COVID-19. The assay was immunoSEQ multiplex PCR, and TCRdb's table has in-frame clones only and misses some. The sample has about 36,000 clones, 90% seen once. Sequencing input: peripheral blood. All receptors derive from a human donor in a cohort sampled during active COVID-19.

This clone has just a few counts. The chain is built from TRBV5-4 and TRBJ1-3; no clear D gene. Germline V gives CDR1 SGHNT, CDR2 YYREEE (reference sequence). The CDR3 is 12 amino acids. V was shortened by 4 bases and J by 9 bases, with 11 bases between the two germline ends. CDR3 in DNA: TGTGCCAGCAGCCCGGAGGCGGGCACCATATATTTT. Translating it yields CASSPEAGTIYF.

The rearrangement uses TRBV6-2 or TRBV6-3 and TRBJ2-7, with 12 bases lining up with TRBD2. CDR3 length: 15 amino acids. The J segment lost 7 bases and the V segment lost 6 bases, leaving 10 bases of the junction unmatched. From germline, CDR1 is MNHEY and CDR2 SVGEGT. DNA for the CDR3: TGTGCCAGCAGCCGAACGACTAGCGGGAGTGGGGAGCAGTACTTC. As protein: CASSRTTSGSGEQYF.

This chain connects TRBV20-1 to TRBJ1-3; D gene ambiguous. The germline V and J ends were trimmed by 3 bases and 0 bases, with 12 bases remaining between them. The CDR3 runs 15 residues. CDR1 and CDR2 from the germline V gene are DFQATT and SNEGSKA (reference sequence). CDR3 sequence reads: CSASPGLVSGNTIYF. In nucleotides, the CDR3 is TGCAGTGCTAGTCCGGGTCTGGTCTCTGGAAACACCATATATTTT.

The CDR3 spells CASSIPRSGSTDTQYF. CDR3 DNA sequence: TGTGCCAGTAGTATACCGAGGAGCGGGAGCACAGATACGCAGTATTTT. The chain recombines TRBV19 with TRBJ2-3, with D possibly matching TRBD2 (6 bases). The V gene lost 2 bases and the J gene lost 0 bases, with 12 bases spanning the gap. Germline lookup yields CDR1 LNHDA and CDR2 SQIVND (reference sequence). This CDR3 is built from 16 residues.